The rows below give T cell receptor beta chains drawn from one sample of a study of CXCR3-negative and CXCR3-positive naive CD8 T cells. TCRdb re-called the 5' RACE reads and catalogs CDR3 proteins one per entry, DNA excluded. This table holds about 56,000 distinct CDR3 sequences. Sequences were obtained from memory CD8+ T cells from blood. The receptors were sampled from a human donor in good health. Some clones in this sample may be carry-over from other donors' samples. CDR3s include the opening cysteine and the closing phenylalanine or tryptophan. Part of the rows lack a size; the others show once, few, many or a class for expanded clones.

clone_size,j_call,v_call,cdr3_aa
NA,TRBJ2-1,TRBV19,CASSIVAGYYNEQFF
NA,TRBJ2-1,TRBV12-3/TRBV12-4,CASRDLAGGPHEQFF
NA,TRBJ2-2,TRBV6-4,CASSDRGTGELFF
NA,TRBJ2-7,TRBV14,CASSQGSVEQYF
NA,TRBJ2-7,TRBV7-8,CASSPRASSYEQYF
NA,TRBJ2-3,TRBV29-1,CSVRTSGGTDTQYF
NA,TRBJ2-3,TRBV20-1,CSADGTGAWGDTQYF
NA,TRBJ2-2,TRBV29-1,CSVELGTGELFF
NA,TRBJ2-7,TRBV12-3/TRBV12-4,CASSSRTDYEQCF
NA,TRBJ2-7,TRBV20-1,CSASSGSYEQYF
NA,TRBJ2-7,TRBV7-2,CASSLSDGTYEQYF
NA,TRBJ2-1,TRBV12-3/TRBV12-4,CASSARDGNNEQFF
NA,TRBJ1-1,TRBV7-9,CASSVESTEAFF
medium-sized,TRBJ2-2,TRBV7-2,CASSLWTSGVNTGELFF